The source of this T cell receptor beta chain is a study of type 1 regulatory T cells. Background on the study: T-allo10 is a Tr1-enriched, alloantigen-specific CD4 T cell product made in vitro. General study findings and limits: Type 1 regulatory T cells had a more restricted TCR repertoire than non-type 1 regulatory T cells.

Turning to this clonotype: As yet, its antigen is unknown.

TCRdb re-called the reads with MiXCR, one entry per CDR3 protein. The table records about 62,000 distinct CDR3 sequences, roughly two thirds of them present only once. The source material was cultured non-Tr1 T cells, either the whole culture or a sorted T cell fraction (not recorded which). This TCR derives from a human donor in good health.

The CDR3 DNA follows: TGCAGTGCTAGAAAACTAGCCAGCTCCTACAATGAGCAGTTCTTC. This codes for CSARKLASSYNEQFF. The chain uses TRBV20-1 and TRBJ2-1; D perhaps matches TRBD2 (6 bases). Trimming left V 2 bases short and J 0 bases short, with 11 bases between. In germline, CDR1 is DFQATT, CDR2 SNEGSKA (reference sequence). This CDR3 contains 15 residues.